This T cell receptor beta chain is drawn from a study of blood T cell repertoires in COVID-19. For the study at large: Sample material is recorded as cDNA or gDNA derived from T cells, B-cell-depleted T cells, or PBMCs.

Germline V lookup: CDR1 SQVTM, CDR2 ANQGSEA. V lost 7 bases, J lost 10 bases, and 12 bases stayed unmatched. The CDR3 consists of 14 residues. Authors' processing steps: For nucleated cells, counts were estimated from reference gene primer amplification. Clones were sequenced by immunoSEQ multiplex PCR, and TCRdb holds only the in-frame ones, with some missing. V and J calls and clone size come straight from that table; D and trimming were deduced from the DNA. This table has some 110,000 clones, 80% to 90% appearing once. The rearrangement links TRBV29-1 to TRBJ2-1; 11 bases agree with TRBD2. This clonotype originated in a man aged 35 to 55 with acute or convalescent COVID-19. Source material: peripheral blood. CDR3 in amino acids: CSAERLAGNGEQFF. The CDR3 DNA reads TGCAGCGCCGAGCGACTAGCGGGAAATGGGGAGCAGTTCTTC.